One and the same sample provided the 7 T cell receptor beta chains below, sequenced in a study of control samples from healthy donors and cancer patients. Repertoires were generated with immunoSEQ multiplex PCR, while TCRdb's copy carries only in-frame clones and drops some. Counted here are 400,000 to 450,000 clones, around 90% occurring once; the ten biggest clones make up 5.5% to 8%. Sequenced input: PBMCs. The receptors derive from a man aged 35-49 years with head and neck cancer.

This chain uses TRBV9 with TRBJ2-2; D is uncertain. Germline-derived CDR1 and CDR2 are SGDLS and YYNGEE. V was pared by 0 bases and J by 6 bases, with 6 bases between. This CDR3 has 13 residues. CDR3 in DNA: TGTGCCAGCAGCGTAGTTTCGTCCGGGGAGCTGTTTTTT. This encodes CASSVVSSGELFF.

This chain links TRBV5-1 with TRBJ2-7, with TRBD2 matching over 7 bases. The CDR3 is made up of 15 amino acids. Per the germline V gene, CDR1 is SGHRS and CDR2 is YFSETQ. Trimming at V came to 4 bases and at J to 3 bases, leaving 10 bases not matched to a gene. The CDR3 spells CASSPYEAGYYEQYF. The CDR3 DNA reads TGCGCCAGCAGCCCCTATGAAGCGGGATACTACGAGCAGTACTTC.

This clone has a single count. The gene calls are TRBV9 and TRBJ2-7, with D maybe TRBD1 (5 bases). Trimming took off 3 bases at V and 3 bases at J, with 13 bases between the two ends. Germline values: CDR1 SGDLS, CDR2 YYNGEE. This CDR3 contains 14 residues. CDR3 sequence: CASSARGADYEQYF. CDR3 bases: TGTGCCAGCAGCGCCCGTGGGGCCGACTACGAGCAGTACTTC.

The chain links TRBV10-3 to TRBJ1-2; D is undetermined. The germline gives CDR1 ENHRY, CDR2 SYGVKD. V was cut by 0 bases and J by 8 bases, with 10 bases left in between. This CDR3 region has 13 residues. Written as DNA, the CDR3 is TGTGCCATCAGTGAGTCCGAGGGTTTCGGCTACACCTTC. Protein: CAISESEGFGYTF.

CDR3 region: CASRLGTDNQPQHF. The CDR3 DNA is TGTGCCAGCAGACTGGGGACAGACAATCAGCCCCAGCATTTT. The chain uses TRBV28 and TRBJ1-5, with 7 bases lining up with TRBD1. This CDR3 has 14 residues. Germline CDR1 and CDR2: MDHEN and SYDVKM. The V and J ends lost 6 bases and 3 bases, in that order; junction bases with no gene match: 5.

V usage is TRBV5-1 and J usage is TRBJ1-1, with 7 bases lining up with TRBD1. The germline V gene has CDR1 SGHRS and CDR2 YFSETQ. This CDR3 is built from 14 residues. V lost 0 bases to trimming and J lost 4 bases; unmatched junction nucleotides: 3. The CDR3 loop reads CASSLAPGGTEAFF. In DNA, the CDR3 is TGCGCCAGCAGCTTGGCCCCAGGGGGCACTGAAGCTTTCTTT.

CDR3: CASSVVGASYGYEQYF. The CDR3 bases are TGTGCCAGCAGCGTAGTTGGCGCCTCATATGGCTACGAGCAGTACTTC. The J gene is TRBJ2-7, the V gene TRBV9; D call uncertain. The ends were cut back, 0 bases at V and 3 bases at J, with 16 bases in the middle. The CDR3 sequence is 16 residues long. Germline CDR1 is SGDLS and CDR2 is YYNGEE.